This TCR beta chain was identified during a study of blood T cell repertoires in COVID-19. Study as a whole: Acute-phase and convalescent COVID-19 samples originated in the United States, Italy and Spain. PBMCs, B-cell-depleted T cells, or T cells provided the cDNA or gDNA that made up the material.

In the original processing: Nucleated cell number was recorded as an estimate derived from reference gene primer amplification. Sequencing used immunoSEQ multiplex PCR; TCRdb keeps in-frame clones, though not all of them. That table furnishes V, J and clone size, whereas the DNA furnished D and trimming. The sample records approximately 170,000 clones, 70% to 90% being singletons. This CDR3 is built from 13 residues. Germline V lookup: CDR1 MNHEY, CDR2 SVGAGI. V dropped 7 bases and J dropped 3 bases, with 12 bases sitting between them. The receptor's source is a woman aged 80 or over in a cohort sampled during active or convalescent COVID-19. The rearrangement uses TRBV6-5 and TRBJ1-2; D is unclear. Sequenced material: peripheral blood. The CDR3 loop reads CASTSGADYGYTF. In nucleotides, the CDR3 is TGTGCCAGCACCTCCGGTGCGGACTATGGCTACACCTTC.